The 32 T cell receptor beta chains in this list originate from one sample, sequenced in a study of post-analysis software for immune sequencing data. Study outcomes and limitations: Elevated frequency relative to controls characterized roughly 5 TRBV segments in patients, TRBV5-6, TRBV5-1 and TRBV20-1 among them.

These TCRs are of unknown antigen specificity. The authors incorporated unique molecular identifiers into the TCR beta cDNA libraries. MiXCR, run by TCRdb on the PCR reads, gives a single entry per CDR3 protein. The sample has approximately 660,000 distinct CDR3 sequences, 55% to 70% seen once. The sequenced sample consisted of blood. These receptors were collected from a girl aged 2-10 years with multiple sclerosis.

The chain links TRBV7-2 to TRBJ2-3; 9 bases align to TRBD2. Trimming at V came to 2 bases and at J to 0 bases, leaving 6 bases not matched to a gene. The CDR3 contains 17 residues. Germline V gene sequence: CDR1 SGHTA, CDR2 FQGNSA. The CDR3 bases are TGTGCCAGCAGCTTAAATCCGCGGGGGGGCAGCACAGATACGCAGTATTTT. It yields the protein CASSLNPRGGSTDTQYF. Combining the CDR3 with reference TRBV7-2 and TRBJ2-3 gives the whole variable domain GAGVSQSPSNKVTEKGKDVELRCDPISGHTALYWYRQSLGQGLEFLIYFQGNSAPDKSGLPSDRFSAERTGGSVSTLTIQRTQQEDSAVYLCASSLNPRGGSTDTQYFGPGTRLTVL.

The genes are TRBV6-2 or TRBV6-3 and TRBJ1-3; D ambiguous. The CDR3 consists of 15 residues. Trimming took 2 bases from V and 1 from J, leaving 9 bases between them. CDR1 is MNHEY and CDR2 is SVGEGT in the germline V gene. The chain's CDR3 is CASSYTGSSGNTIYF. CDR3 nucleotide sequence: TGTGCCAGCAGTTACACCGGATCTTCTGGAAACACCATATATTTT.

V and J are TRBV20-1 and TRBJ1-2; no clear D. This CDR3 spans 12 amino acids. The germline V gene has CDR1 DFQATT and CDR2 SNEGSKA (reference sequence). V was trimmed by 6 bases and J by 4 bases, leaving 12 bases between them. The CDR3 reads CSAPSQIYGYTF. DNA of the CDR3: TGCAGTGCCCCTTCTCAGATCTATGGCTACACCTTC.

The J gene is TRBJ2-1, the V gene TRBV6-4, with 14 nucleotides matching TRBD2. Unmatched junction bases numbered 5, after V lost 3 bases and J lost 4 bases. CDR1 MRHNA and CDR2 SNTAGT come from the germline V gene. The CDR3 extends over 17 amino acids. The DNA of the CDR3 is TGTGCCAGCAGTGAATCGGGACTAGCGGGAGTATACAATGAGCAGTTCTTC. It is translated as CASSESGLAGVYNEQFF.

The J gene is TRBJ1-2, the V gene TRBV4-1; TRBD1 matches 7 bases. The V gene's germline CDR1 is MGHRA and CDR2 YSYEKL. This CDR3 spans 14 amino acids. The junction had 7 bases not matched to a gene; V was cut back by 1 base and J by 8 bases. As DNA, the CDR3 is TGCGCCAGCAGCCAAGGGGGGACAGCCTGGGGCTACACCTTC. This encodes CASSQGGTAWGYTF.

V is TRBV5-6 and J is TRBJ2-3, with TRBD2 matching 10 bases. Unmatched junction bases numbered 3, after V lost 1 base and J lost 1 base. CDR1 is SGHDT and CDR2 is YYEEEE in the germline V gene. This CDR3 spans 16 amino acids. CDR3 in DNA: TGTGCCAGCAGCTTGTTGCTAGCGGGGGGCACAGATACGCAGTATTTT. This gives the protein CASSLLLAGGTDTQYF.

This clonotype has more than one count but fewer than ten. The chain is built from TRBV10-2 and TRBJ2-5, with 7 bases lining up with TRBD2. Germline V gives CDR1 WSHSY, CDR2 SAAADI. Germline trimming cut 5 bases from V and 2 bases from J; bases unmatched to any gene: 8. The CDR3 sequence is 15 residues long. As DNA, the CDR3 is TGCGCCAGCAGTAGGTTGGGGGGGAGACAAGAGACCCAGTACTTC. It yields the protein CASSRLGGRQETQYF.

In nucleotides, the CDR3 is TGCGCCAGCAGCCCGGGGGGCTATCCCTACGAGCAGTACTTC. Amino acids: CASSPGGYPYEQYF. This rearrangement joins TRBV5-1 to TRBJ2-5; a weak D match, TRBD2 (7 bases). The J call may not be correct, given that the DNA end is closer to TRBJ2-7. Germline V gene lookup returns CDR1 SGHRS and CDR2 YFSETQ. The CDR3 is made up of 14 amino acids.

The J gene is TRBJ1-2, the V gene TRBV11-2; D perhaps matches TRBD1 (5 bases). CDR3 size: 13 residues. Germline V lookup: CDR1 SGHAT, CDR2 FQNNGV. V was cut by 5 bases and J by 8 bases, with 15 bases left in between. The CDR3 DNA follows: TGTGCCAGCAGCGCAGGGACCTCCGAGGGCTACACCTTC. It encodes CASSAGTSEGYTF.

V gene TRBV5-6 combines with J gene TRBJ2-7; 9 bases are a match to TRBD2. Unmatched junction bases numbered 12, after V lost 3 bases and J lost 2 bases. There are 17 residues in the CDR3. CDR1 and CDR2 (germline): SGHDT, YYEEEE. The CDR3 nucleotides are TGTGCCAGCAGCTCAACGTGGGCCGGGACTAGCACCTACGAGCAGTACTTC. Translation: CASSSTWAGTSTYEQYF. The entire variable domain, with the rest obtained from reference TRBV5-6 and TRBJ2-7, is as follows: DAGVTQSPTHLIKTRGQQVTLRCSPKSGHDTVSWYQQALGQGPQFIFQYYEEEERQRGNFPDRFSGHQFPNYSSELNVNALLLGDSALYLCASSSTWAGTSTYEQYFGPGTRLTVT.

This rearrangement joins TRBV5-6 to TRBJ1-2, with 7 bases aligning to TRBD1. The CDR3 is 17 amino acids. J was trimmed by 0 bases and V by 0 bases; bases with no gene match: 8. Germline V gene sequence: CDR1 SGHDT, CDR2 YYEEEE. CDR3 coding DNA: TGTGCCAGCAGCTTGGTCACAGGGGCGACAGCTAACTATGGCTACACCTTC. Translated, it gives CASSLVTGATANYGYTF.

The rearrangement uses TRBV12-3 or TRBV12-4 and TRBJ2-5, with D unresolved. The CDR3 sequence is 15 residues long. V shed 2 bases and J shed 0 bases, with 10 bases lying between them. The CDR3 DNA reads TGTGCCAGCAGTTTAAACGTGGAGTACCAAGAGACCCAGTACTTC. This sequence encodes CASSLNVEYQETQYF.

This clonotype was counted between two and nine times. The rearrangement links TRBV6-5 to TRBJ2-7, with D maybe TRBD1 (6 bases). CDR3 length equals 12 residues. V was pared by 6 bases and J by 6 bases, with 12 bases between. CDR1 and CDR2 (germline): MNHEY, SVGAGI. The CDR3 nucleotides read TGTGCCAGCAGCCCCCCCAGGGGCGAGCAGTACTTC. Protein: CASSPPRGEQYF.

The rearrangement joins TRBV11-2 to TRBJ2-4; D gene uncertain. Germline-derived CDR1 and CDR2 are SGHAT and FQNNGV. Trimming shortened V by 5 bases and J by 0 bases, and 14 bases separated the two germline ends. This CDR3 is built from 16 residues. The CDR3 sequence is CASSPDNLLAKNIQYF. In DNA form, the CDR3 reads TGTGCCAGCAGCCCAGACAACCTCCTAGCCAAAAACATTCAGTACTTC.

This chain links TRBV9 with TRBJ2-1; no clear D. Germline assignment: CDR1 SGDLS and CDR2 YYNGEE. The CDR3 totals 15 residues. V was cut by 2 bases and J by 8 bases, with 17 bases left in between. This CDR3 is CASSVGPGSRDEQFF. Written as DNA, the CDR3 is TGTGCCAGCAGCGTTGGTCCCGGCTCCCGGGATGAGCAGTTCTTC.

This rearrangement joins TRBV6-5 to TRBJ1-5; D is ambiguous. The CDR3 is 14 residues long. Trimming pared 0 bases from V and 1 base from J, leaving 4 bases between. CDR1 and CDR2 from the germline V gene are MNHEY and SVGAGI. The CDR3 DNA reads TGTGCCAGCAGTTACTCGGGAAGCAATCAGCCCCAGCATTTT. Translation gives CASSYSGSNQPQHF.

This chain connects TRBV7-2 to TRBJ2-7; D is perhaps TRBD1 (5 bases). The closer fit of TRBJ2-5 to the DNA end suggests the J call may be wrong. This CDR3 spans 13 amino acids. Germline CDR1 is SGHTA and CDR2 is FQGNSA. CDR3 residues: CASTYRGRETQYF. The CDR3 DNA reads TGTGCCAGCACCTATAGGGGTCGAGAGACCCAGTACTTC.

The V and J genes are TRBV10-2 and TRBJ2-7; TRBD1 is a possible D gene (5 bases). Trimming stripped 2 bases from V and 2 bases from J, with 10 bases between. The germline gives CDR1 WSHSY, CDR2 SAAADI. The CDR3 spans 14 residues. CDR3 protein: CASSEQGTTYEQYF. In DNA form, the CDR3 reads TGCGCCAGCAGTGAGCAGGGTACAACCTACGAGCAGTACTTC.

This chain links TRBV5-1 with TRBJ2-1; tentative D call: TRBD2 (6 bases). Germline V gives CDR1 SGHRS, CDR2 YFSETQ. There are 14 residues in the CDR3. Trimming took off 9 bases at V and 7 bases at J, with 20 bases between the two ends. This CDR3 is CATNLRGDGNEQFF. The CDR3 region has the DNA TGCGCCACCAATTTGCGGGGTGACGGAAATGAGCAGTTCTTC.

V is TRBV20-1 and J is TRBJ2-7; 7 nucleotides line up with TRBD1. The J segment lost 3 bases and the V segment lost 2 bases, leaving 7 bases of the junction unmatched. The CDR3 runs 14 residues. Germline lookup yields CDR1 DFQATT and CDR2 SNEGSKA (reference sequence). CDR3 region: CSARPRQGFYEQYF. The CDR3 DNA is TGCAGTGCTAGACCCAGACAGGGTTTCTACGAGCAGTACTTC.

The CDR3 sequence: CSARDGGSLDEQYF. The DNA of the CDR3 is TGCAGTGCTAGAGATGGGGGGAGTCTCGACGAGCAGTACTTC. V usage is TRBV20-1 and J usage is TRBJ2-7; perhaps TRBD2 as D (6 bases). V was trimmed by 0 bases and J by 5 bases, leaving 14 bases between them. The CDR3 covers 14 residues. The V gene's germline CDR1 is DFQATT and CDR2 SNEGSKA (reference sequence).

The rearrangement links TRBV6-6 to TRBJ1-5; 7 bases fit TRBD1. The junction had 6 bases not matched to a gene; V was cut back by 2 bases and J by 2 bases. There are 16 residues in the CDR3. Germline CDR1 reads MNHNY; CDR2 reads SVGAGI (reference sequence). In DNA, the CDR3 is TGTGCCAGCAGTTACCCGAAGGGACAGCGCAATCAGCCCCAGCATTTT. Translating gives CASSYPKGQRNQPQHF.

This clonotype has more than one count but fewer than ten. This chain joins TRBV7-8 and TRBJ2-1; D perhaps matches TRBD1 (7 bases). Germline V gene lookup returns CDR1 SGHVS and CDR2 FQNEAQ. There are 15 residues in the CDR3. V gave up 5 bases and J gave up 7 bases, with 18 bases separating them. CDR3 nucleotides: TGTGCCAGCAGCGACAGGGAAGTAGGGAGGAATGAGCAGTTCTTC. This gives the protein CASSDREVGRNEQFF.

The chain carries TRBV6-1 and TRBJ2-1, with 8 bases aligning to TRBD1. Judging by the DNA end, TRBJ2-7 fits better; the J call may be wrong. The V gene's germline CDR1 is MNHNS and CDR2 SASEGT. The CDR3 has 16 residues. In DNA form, the CDR3 reads TGTGCCAGCAGTGGGCAACCAGGGGGCGTCGAAGGCGAGCAGTACTTC. Its protein is CASSGQPGGVEGEQYF.

The chain has TRBV20-1 and TRBJ2-5; 15 nucleotides agree with TRBD2. The CDR3 extends over 18 amino acids. Looked up from germline, CDR1 is DFQATT and CDR2 is SNEGSKA (reference sequence). V was pared by 3 bases and J by 2 bases, with 10 bases of the junction left unmatched. CDR3 DNA: TGCAGTGCTAGGGGCACCGGGACTAGCGGGAGGTATCAAGAGACCCAGTACTTC. Translating it yields CSARGTGTSGRYQETQYF.

The gene calls are TRBV7-9 and TRBJ2-4, with D possibly TRBD2 on 7 matching bases. Germline CDR1 SEHNR, CDR2 FQNEAQ (reference sequence). The V gene lost 8 bases and the J gene lost 6 bases, with 17 bases spanning the gap. This CDR3 spans 14 amino acids. The CDR3 loop reads CASRPHREGNIQYF. Here the CDR3 DNA reads TGTGCCAGCCGACCTCACAGGGAGGGAAACATTCAGTACTTC.

This sequence joins TRBV10-2 and TRBJ2-1, with a weak D call TRBD1 (7 bases). V was cut by 2 bases and J by 7 bases, with 12 bases left in between. The CDR3 totals 14 residues. Germline V gene data show CDR1 as WSHSY and CDR2 as SAAADI. The CDR3 nucleotides read TGCGCCAGCAGTGAGGTGGCAGGGGGGAATGAGCAGTTCTTC. It encodes CASSEVAGGNEQFF.

V is TRBV14 and J is TRBJ2-3; a possible D gene is TRBD1 (6 bases). Trimming cost V 3 bases and J 6 bases, with 10 bases left between them. The CDR3 has 13 residues. Germline CDR1 and CDR2: SGHDN and FVKESK. Written as DNA, the CDR3 is TGTGCCAGCAGCCACCACAGGGCGGATACGCAGTATTTT. It specifies CASSHHRADTQYF.

Turning to this clonotype: The junction differs from germline at one of its ends, possibly a read error. J is TRBJ1-1 and V is TRBV5-5; D is ambiguous. Germline-derived CDR1 and CDR2 are SGHKS and YYEKEE (reference sequence). The CDR3 has 14 residues. CDR3 nucleotides: TGCGCCAGCAGCACAAGAGGAGTGAACACTGAAGCTTTCTTT. Protein sequence: CASSTRGVNTEAFF.

The chain combines TRBV6-6 with TRBJ1-2, with TRBD1 as a possible D gene (5 bases). The CDR3 runs 16 residues. V was clipped by 4 bases and J by 1 base, with 16 bases between them. Germline V gene sequence: CDR1 MNHNY, CDR2 SVGAGI (reference sequence). This CDR3 is CASSLQGERLNYGYTF. The CDR3 nucleotides are TGTGCCAGCAGTTTACAAGGGGAGCGCCTTAACTATGGCTACACCTTC.

The rearrangement uses TRBV10-3 and TRBJ2-7, with TRBD2 matching over 7 bases. The V gene end was trimmed by 5 bases and the J gene end by 2 bases; junction bases not matched to a gene: 12. This CDR3 has 16 amino acids. From germline, CDR1 is ENHRY and CDR2 SYGVKD. The CDR3 is CAISKKAGLAAYEQYF. CDR3 nucleotide sequence: TGTGCCATCAGTAAGAAGGCGGGCCTAGCGGCCTACGAGCAGTACTTC.

This sequence joins TRBV5-6 and TRBJ2-3; no clear D gene. Trimming took 3 bases from V and 0 from J, leaving 2 bases between them. Germline CDR1 and CDR2: SGHDT and YYEEEE. The CDR3 sequence is 12 residues long. This CDR3 reads CASSWSTDTQYF. In DNA, the CDR3 is TGTGCCAGCAGCTGGAGCACAGATACGCAGTATTTT. The whole variable domain, remainder taken from reference TRBV5-6 and TRBJ2-3, is DAGVTQSPTHLIKTRGQQVTLRCSPKSGHDTVSWYQQALGQGPQFIFQYYEEEERQRGNFPDRFSGHQFPNYSSELNVNALLLGDSALYLCASSWSTDTQYFGPGTRLTVL.